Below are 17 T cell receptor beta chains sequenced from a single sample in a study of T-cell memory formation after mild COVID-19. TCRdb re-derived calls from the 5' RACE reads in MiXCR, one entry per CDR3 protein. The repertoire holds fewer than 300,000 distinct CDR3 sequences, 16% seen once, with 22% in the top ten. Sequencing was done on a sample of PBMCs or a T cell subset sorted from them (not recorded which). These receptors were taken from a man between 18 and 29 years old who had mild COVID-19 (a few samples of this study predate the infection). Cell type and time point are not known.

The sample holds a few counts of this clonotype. DNA of the CDR3: TGTGCCAGCAGAACGTACAGGGAGTCGAACACTGAAGCTTTCTTT. Its translation is CASRTYRESNTEAFF. The chain links TRBV2 to TRBJ1-1, with D possibly being TRBD1 (6 bases). Germline V CDR1 and CDR2: SNHLY, FYNNEI. The germline V and J ends were trimmed by 6 bases and 1 base, with 15 bases remaining between them. The CDR3 spans 15 residues.

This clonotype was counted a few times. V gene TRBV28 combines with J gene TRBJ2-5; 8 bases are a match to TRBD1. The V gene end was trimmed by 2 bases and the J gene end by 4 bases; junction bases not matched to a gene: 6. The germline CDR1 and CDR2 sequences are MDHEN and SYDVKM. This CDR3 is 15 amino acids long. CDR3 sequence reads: CASSLGPGGAETQYF. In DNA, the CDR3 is TGTGCCAGCAGTTTAGGGCCAGGGGGCGCAGAGACCCAGTACTTC.

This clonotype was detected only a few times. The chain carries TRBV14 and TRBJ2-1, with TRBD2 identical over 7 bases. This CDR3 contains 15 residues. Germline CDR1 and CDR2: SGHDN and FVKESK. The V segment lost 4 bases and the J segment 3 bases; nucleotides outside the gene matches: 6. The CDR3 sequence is CASSLPGTNYNEQFF. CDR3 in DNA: TGTGCCAGCAGCCTTCCCGGGACTAACTACAATGAGCAGTTCTTC.

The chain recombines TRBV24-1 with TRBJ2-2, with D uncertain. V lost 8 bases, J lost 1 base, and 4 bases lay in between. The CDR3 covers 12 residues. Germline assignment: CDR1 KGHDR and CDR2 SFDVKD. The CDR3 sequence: CATIGNTGELFF. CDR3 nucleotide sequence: TGTGCCACCATAGGGAACACCGGGGAGCTGTTTTTT.

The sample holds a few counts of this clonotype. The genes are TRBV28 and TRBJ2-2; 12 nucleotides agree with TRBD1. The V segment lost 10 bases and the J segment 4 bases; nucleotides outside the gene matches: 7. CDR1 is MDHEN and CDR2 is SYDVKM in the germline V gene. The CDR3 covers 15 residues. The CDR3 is CATRDRGLGTGELFF. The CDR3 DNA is TGTGCCACCAGGGACAGGGGGCTCGGCACCGGGGAGCTGTTTTTT.

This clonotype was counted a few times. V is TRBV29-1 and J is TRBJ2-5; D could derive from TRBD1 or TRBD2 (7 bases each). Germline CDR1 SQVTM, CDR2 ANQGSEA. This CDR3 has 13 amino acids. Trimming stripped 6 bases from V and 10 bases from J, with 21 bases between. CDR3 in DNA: TGCAGCGTGACCCCCCCGGGACAGCGGGGCCAGTACTTC. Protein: CSVTPPGQRGQYF.

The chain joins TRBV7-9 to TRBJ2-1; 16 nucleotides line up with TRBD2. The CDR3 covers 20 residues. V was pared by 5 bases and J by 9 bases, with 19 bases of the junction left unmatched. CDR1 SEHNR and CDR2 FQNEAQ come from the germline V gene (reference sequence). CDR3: CASSPQVSPGLAGGRGEQFF. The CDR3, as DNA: TGTGCCAGCAGCCCCCAGGTATCCCCGGGACTAGCGGGGGGGCGAGGTGAGCAGTTCTTC.

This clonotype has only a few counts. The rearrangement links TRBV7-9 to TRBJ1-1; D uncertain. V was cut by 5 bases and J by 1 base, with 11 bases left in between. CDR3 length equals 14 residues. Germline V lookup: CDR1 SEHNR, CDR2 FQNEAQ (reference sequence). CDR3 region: CASSKNSGNTEAFF. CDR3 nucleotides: TGTGCCAGCAGCAAAAACTCCGGGAACACTGAAGCTTTCTTT.

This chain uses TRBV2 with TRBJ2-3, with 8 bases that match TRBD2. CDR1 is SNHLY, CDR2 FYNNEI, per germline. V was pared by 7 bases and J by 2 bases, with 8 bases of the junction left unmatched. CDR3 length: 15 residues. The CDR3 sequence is CASTRQRGHTDTQYF. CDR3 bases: TGTGCCAGCACCCGCCAGCGGGGGCACACAGATACGCAGTATTTT.

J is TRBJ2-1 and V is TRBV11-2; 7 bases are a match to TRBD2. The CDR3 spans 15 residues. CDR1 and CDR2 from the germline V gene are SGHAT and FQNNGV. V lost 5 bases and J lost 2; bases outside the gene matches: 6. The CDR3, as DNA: TGTGCCAGCAGCAGCGGGGCCCGGACCTACAATGAGCAGTTCTTC. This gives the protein CASSSGARTYNEQFF. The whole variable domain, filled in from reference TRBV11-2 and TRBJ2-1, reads EAGVAQSPRYKIIEKRQSVAFWCNPISGHATLYWYQQILGQGPKLLIQFQNNGVVDDSQLPKDRFSAERLKGVDSTLKIQPAKLEDSAVYLCASSSGARTYNEQFFGPGTRLTVL.

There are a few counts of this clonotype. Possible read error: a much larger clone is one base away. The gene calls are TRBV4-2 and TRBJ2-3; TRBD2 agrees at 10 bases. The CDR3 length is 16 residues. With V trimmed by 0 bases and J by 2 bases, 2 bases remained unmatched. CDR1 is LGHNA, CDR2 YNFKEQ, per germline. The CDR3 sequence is CASSQDLAGDTDTQYF. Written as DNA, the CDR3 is TGTGCCAGCAGCCAAGATCTAGCGGGGGACACAGATACGCAGTATTTT.

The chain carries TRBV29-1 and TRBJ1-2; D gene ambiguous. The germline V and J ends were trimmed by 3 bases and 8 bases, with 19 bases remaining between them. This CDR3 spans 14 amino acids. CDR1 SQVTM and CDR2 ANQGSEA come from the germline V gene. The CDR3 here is CSVELPRTRWGYTF. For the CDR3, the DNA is TGCAGCGTTGAGCTCCCCCGGACGCGGTGGGGCTACACCTTC.

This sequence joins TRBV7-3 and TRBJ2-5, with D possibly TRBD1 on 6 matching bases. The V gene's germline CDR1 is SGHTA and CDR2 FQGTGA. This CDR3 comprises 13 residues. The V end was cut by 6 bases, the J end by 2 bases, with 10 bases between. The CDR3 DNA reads TGTGCCAGCAGTCCGGACAGACAAGAGACCCAGTACTTC. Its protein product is CASSPDRQETQYF. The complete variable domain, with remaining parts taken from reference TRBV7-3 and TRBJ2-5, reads GAGVSQTPSNKVTEKGKYVELRCDPISGHTALYWYRQSLGQGPEFLIYFQGTGAADDSGLPNDRFFAVRPEGSVSTLKIQRTERGDSAVYLCASSPDRQETQYFGPGTRLLVL.

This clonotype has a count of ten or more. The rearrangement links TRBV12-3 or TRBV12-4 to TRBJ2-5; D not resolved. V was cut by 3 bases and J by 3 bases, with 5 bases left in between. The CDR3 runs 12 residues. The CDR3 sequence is CASSFEEETQYF. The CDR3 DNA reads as TGTGCCAGCAGTTTTGAAGAAGAGACCCAGTACTTC.

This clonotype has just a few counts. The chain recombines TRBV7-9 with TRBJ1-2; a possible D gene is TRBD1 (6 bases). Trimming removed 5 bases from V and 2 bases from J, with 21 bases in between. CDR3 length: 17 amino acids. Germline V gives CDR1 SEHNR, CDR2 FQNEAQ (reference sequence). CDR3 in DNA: TGTGCCAGCAGCCCTTTCGACAGGAGAAGGGGGAACTATGGCTACACCTTC. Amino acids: CASSPFDRRRGNYGYTF.

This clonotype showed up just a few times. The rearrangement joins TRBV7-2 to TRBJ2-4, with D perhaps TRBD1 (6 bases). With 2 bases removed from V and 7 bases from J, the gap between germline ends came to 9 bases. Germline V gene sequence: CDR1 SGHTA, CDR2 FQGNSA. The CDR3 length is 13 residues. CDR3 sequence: CASSLKQGNIQYF. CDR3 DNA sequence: TGTGCCAGCAGCTTAAAGCAGGGGAACATTCAGTACTTC.

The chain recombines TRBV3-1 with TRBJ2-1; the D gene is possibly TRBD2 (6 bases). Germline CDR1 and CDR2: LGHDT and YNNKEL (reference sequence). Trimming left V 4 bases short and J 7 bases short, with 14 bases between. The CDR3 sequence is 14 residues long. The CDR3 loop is CASSPGLSGNEQFF. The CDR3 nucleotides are TGTGCCAGCAGCCCGGGACTTTCCGGGAATGAGCAGTTCTTC.